Presented here are 28 T cell receptor beta chains from one specimen sequenced in a study of CD8+CD57+ T cells in acquired aplastic anemia. Genomic DNA constituted the template upon which TCR beta VDJ and CDR3 profiling was performed. Each CDR3 protein gets one entry after TCRdb re-called the reads with MiXCR. The sample has 200,000 to 250,000 distinct CDR3 sequences, 65% seen once; the top ten hold around 58%. Patients picked for sequencing had shown CD8+CD57+ cell expansion detected by flow cytometry. Sequencing was done on a sample of sorted CD4+, CD8+, or CD8+CD57+ T cells (not recorded which) from PBMCs. These receptors were taken from a human donor with aplastic anemia.

This chain joins TRBV7-2 and TRBJ2-1; D possibly uses TRBD1 or TRBD2 (5 bases each). The CDR3 is 15 residues long. In germline, CDR1 is SGHTA, CDR2 FQGNSA. Between the trimmed V and J ends, which lost 3 bases and 0 bases, there was a span of 9 bases. The CDR3 loop reads CASSLGPNSYNEQFF. As DNA, the CDR3 is TGTGCCAGCAGCTTGGGACCGAACTCCTACAATGAGCAGTTCTTC. Based on the CDR3 plus reference TRBV7-2 and TRBJ2-1, the full variable domain is GAGVSQSPSNKVTEKGKDVELRCDPISGHTALYWYRQSLGQGLEFLIYFQGNSAPDKSGLPSDRFSAERTGGSVSTLTIQRTQQEDSAVYLCASSLGPNSYNEQFFGPGTRLTVL.

This clonotype came up a few times. V gene TRBV7-4 combines with J gene TRBJ2-2; no reliable D call. Deletions cut 5 bases from V and 7 bases from J, with 5 bases between. The CDR3 loop spans 11 amino acids. CDR1 and CDR2 (germline): SGHVT, SQSDAQ. CDR3 sequence reads: CASSPSGELFF. DNA for the CDR3: TGTGCCAGCAGCCCCAGCGGGGAGCTGTTTTTT.

The chain couples TRBV29-1 to TRBJ1-3; tentatively, D is TRBD1 (5 bases). This CDR3 has 12 amino acids. Germline lookup yields CDR1 SQVTM and CDR2 ANQGSEA. Trimming took 6 bases from V and 0 from J, leaving 6 bases between them. Written as DNA, the CDR3 is TGCAGCGTAGGGACCTCTGGAAACACCATATATTTT. This gives the protein CSVGTSGNTIYF.

This clonotype was picked up a small number of times. V gene TRBV2 combines with J gene TRBJ1-2, with D possibly being TRBD1 (5 bases). This CDR3 has 14 amino acids. V lost 6 bases, J lost 1 base, and 12 bases lay in between. Germline CDR1 reads SNHLY; CDR2 reads FYNNEI. The CDR3 here is CASSLIQGNYGYTF. The CDR3 DNA reads as TGTGCCAGCAGCCTGATTCAGGGTAACTATGGCTACACCTTC. Full variable domain (rest looked up from reference TRBV2 and TRBJ1-2): EPEVTQTPSHQVTQMGQEVILRCVPISNHLYFYWYRQILGQKVEFLVSFYNNEISEKSEIFDDQFSVERPDGSNFTLKIRSTKLEDSAMYFCASSLIQGNYGYTFGSGTRLTVV.

The V call is TRBV24-1, the J call TRBJ2-3, with unresolved D. Trimming pared 5 bases from V and 6 bases from J, leaving 5 bases between. This CDR3 is 11 amino acids long. Germline-derived CDR1 and CDR2 are KGHDR and SFDVKD. The CDR3: CATSGTDTQYF. The DNA for the CDR3 is TGTGCCACCAGTGGGACGGATACGCAGTATTTT.

This clonotype was recorded at least ten times. This sequence joins TRBV28 and TRBJ1-6; D might be TRBD1 (5 bases). The CDR3 is made up of 14 amino acids. Germline V gene lookup returns CDR1 MDHEN and CDR2 SYDVKM. V was shortened by 2 bases and J by 10 bases, with 12 bases between the two germline ends. CDR3 sequence: CASSLVGDGSPLHF. Written as DNA, the CDR3 is TGTGCCAGCAGTTTAGTAGGGGATGGGTCACCCCTCCACTTT. Full variable domain (remainder filled in from reference TRBV28 and TRBJ1-6): DVKVTQSSRYLVKRTGEKVFLECVQDMDHENMFWYRQDPGLGLRLIYFSYDVKMKEKGDIPEGYSVSREKKERFSLILESASTNQTSMYLCASSLVGDGSPLHFGNGTRLTVT.

The CDR3 loop is CASSPAASGRDGSTF. As DNA, the CDR3 is TGCGCCAGCAGCCCGGCCGCCTCGGGACGGGATGGAAGCACCTTC. The chain joins TRBV5-1 to TRBJ1-2; TRBD1 might be the D (5 bases). Trimming pared 4 bases from V and 13 bases from J, leaving 26 bases between. Germline CDR1 reads SGHRS; CDR2 reads YFSETQ. The CDR3 extends over 15 amino acids.

This clonotype has only one observation. V gene TRBV7-2 combines with J gene TRBJ2-3; TRBD1 matches 7 bases. Per the germline V gene, CDR1 is SGHTA and CDR2 is FQGNSA. Unmatched junction bases numbered 3, after V lost 5 bases and J lost 7 bases. There are 12 residues in the CDR3. The CDR3 is CASSLQGNTQYF. The CDR3, as DNA: TGTGCCAGCAGCCTACAGGGGAATACGCAGTATTTT.

This clonotype has a handful of counts. This clone may be a read error of a much larger clone one base away. The chain uses TRBV7-9 and TRBJ1-1; D unresolved. The CDR3 has 12 amino acids. The germline V gene encodes CDR1 SEHNR and CDR2 FQNEAQ (reference sequence). Trimming removed 3 bases at V and 5 bases at J, with 7 bases between. The CDR3 DNA is TGTGCCAGCAGCTTGAGGTGGACTGAAGCTTTCTTT. Translation: CASSLRWTEAFF. Filled out from reference TRBV7-9 and TRBJ1-1, the complete variable domain reads DTGVSQNPRHKITKRGQNVTFRCDPISEHNRLYWYRQTLGQGPEFLTYFQNEAQLEKSRLLSDRFSAERPKGSFSTLEIQRTEQGDSAMYLCASSLRWTEAFFGQGTRLTVV.

This clonotype was seen only a few times. This chain uses TRBV3-2 with TRBJ2-1. TRBV3-2 is classified as a pseudogene. CDR3 length: 11 amino acids. The CDR3 here is CASSRNNEQFF. The DNA for the CDR3 is TGTGCCAGCAGCCGAAACAATGAGCAGTTCTTC.

This clonotype was seen a few times. The gene calls are TRBV6-5 and TRBJ2-7; D unclear. The CDR3 runs to 13 residues. The ends were cut back, 6 bases at V and 6 bases at J, with 15 bases in the middle. Germline lookup yields CDR1 MNHEY and CDR2 SVGAGI. The CDR3 nucleotides are TGTGCCAGCAGCCTATCCCCGCTCGGCGAGCAGTACTTC. Residues: CASSLSPLGEQYF.

V gene TRBV19 combines with J gene TRBJ2-7; no definite D call. This CDR3 has 12 amino acids. The V end lost 1 base, the J end lost 7 bases, and 8 bases lay between the germline ends. Germline CDR1 LNHDA, CDR2 SQIVND (reference sequence). CDR3: CASSIGTDEQYF. The CDR3 DNA is TGTGCCAGTAGTATAGGAACGGATGAGCAGTACTTC.

This rearrangement joins TRBV10-3 to TRBJ2-5, with a tentative D call TRBD1 (5 bases). Per the germline V gene, CDR1 is ENHRY and CDR2 is SYGVKD. Trimming removed 0 bases at V and 2 bases at J, with 7 bases between. The CDR3 is made up of 14 amino acids. CDR3 nucleotide sequence: TGTGCCATCAGTGAGTCTACAGGACAAGAGACCCAGTACTTC. Its protein product is CAISESTGQETQYF.

The gene calls are TRBV28 and TRBJ1-5; no reliable D call. The germline CDR1 and CDR2 sequences are MDHEN and SYDVKM. V dropped 7 bases and J dropped 3 bases, with 10 bases sitting between them. The CDR3 is 13 residues long. The CDR3 DNA is TGTGCCAGCATCGGCAGGCTCAATCAGCCCCAGCATTTT. This codes for CASIGRLNQPQHF.

The chain carries TRBV10-2 and TRBJ1-1, with TRBD1 identical over 8 bases. Trimming at V came to 10 bases and at J to 1 base, leaving 2 bases not matched to a gene. Germline assignment: CDR1 WSHSY and CDR2 SAAADI. The CDR3 is 12 residues long. The DNA of the CDR3 is TGCGCCACCGGGACAGGGAACACTGAAGCTTTCTTT. Amino acids: CATGTGNTEAFF.

This chain uses TRBV12-3 or TRBV12-4 with TRBJ2-3; 10 bases agree with TRBD2. J was trimmed by 6 bases and V by 5 bases; bases with no gene match: 8. The CDR3 has 15 amino acids. The CDR3 region is CASSGKSGGADTQYF. CDR3 DNA: TGTGCCAGCAGTGGAAAGAGCGGGGGGGCCGATACGCAGTATTTT.

In this sample, this clonotype turned up a few times. This chain links TRBV2 with TRBJ2-7; 16 bases map to TRBD2. Germline CDR1 is SNHLY and CDR2 is FYNNEI. Losses at the gene ends were 9 bases for V and 0 bases for J; bases not matched to a gene: 14. The CDR3 runs 19 residues. As DNA, the CDR3 is TGTGCCAGTTCCCGGACCCCGGGACTAGCGGGGGGGCCCTCCTACGAGCAGTACTTC. This codes for CASSRTPGLAGGPSYEQYF.

This clonotype was observed once. The CDR3 spells CSIVGTGANSYEQYF. In DNA form, the CDR3 reads TGCAGCATCGTCGGGACAGGGGCCAACTCCTACGAGCAGTACTTC. This rearrangement joins TRBV29-1 to TRBJ2-7; 10 bases map to TRBD1. The CDR3 length is 15 residues. After removal of 8 bases from V and 0 bases from J, the junction contained 10 bases not matched to a gene. In germline, CDR1 is SQVTM, CDR2 ANQGSEA.

This clonotype was counted a single time. The genes are TRBV24-1 and TRBJ2-2, with 7 bases matching TRBD1. The CDR3 totals 14 residues. From germline, CDR1 is KGHDR and CDR2 SFDVKD. The V segment lost 4 bases and the J segment 4 bases; nucleotides outside the gene matches: 2. In nucleotides, the CDR3 is TGTGCCACCAGTGAAGGGACAGTCACCGGGGAGCTGTTTTTT. Translated, it gives CATSEGTVTGELFF.

This clonotype was detected a few times. V usage is TRBV6-1 and J usage is TRBJ1-3, with TRBD1 as a possible D gene (5 bases). This CDR3 has 15 residues. Germline V gene lookup returns CDR1 MNHNS and CDR2 SASEGT. V lost 8 bases to trimming and J lost 4 bases, with 18 bases between them. In DNA, the CDR3 is TGTGCCAGCGGTTCGGACCAGGGAGCCGGAAACACCATATATTTT. Translating gives CASGSDQGAGNTIYF.

This rearrangement joins TRBV20-1 to TRBJ2-7; D might be TRBD1 (6 bases). The germline gives CDR1 DFQATT, CDR2 SNEGSKA (reference sequence). CDR3 length: 15 amino acids. The V and J ends lost 2 bases and 2 bases respectively, with 16 bases between them. DNA of the CDR3: TGCAGTGCTAGACCCCCTCAGCCAGGGGCCTACGAGCAGTACTTC. Its translation: CSARPPQPGAYEQYF.

This clonotype was observed a few times. The V and J genes are TRBV24-1 and TRBJ1-2, with TRBD1 matching over 12 bases. The germline V gene encodes CDR1 KGHDR and CDR2 SFDVKD. With V trimmed by 6 bases and J by 7 bases, 8 bases remained unmatched. CDR3 length: 15 amino acids. The CDR3 sequence is CATSITGQGACGYTF. DNA of the CDR3: TGTGCCACCAGTATCACGGGACAGGGGGCTTGTGGCTACACCTTC.

This clonotype has just a few counts. The chain couples TRBV2 to TRBJ2-7; 7 bases agree with TRBD1. The J segment lost 5 bases and the V segment lost 5 bases, leaving 9 bases of the junction unmatched. The CDR3 runs 14 residues. Germline CDR1 and CDR2: SNHLY and FYNNEI. CDR3 in DNA: TGTGCCAGCAGTTACAACCGGGACAGTGACGAGCAGTACTTC. The encoded protein is CASSYNRDSDEQYF.

This clonotype was picked up one time. The chain carries TRBV25-1 and TRBJ1-6; perhaps TRBD1 as D (5 bases). CDR3 size: 13 residues. The V gene's germline CDR1 is MGHDK and CDR2 SYGVNS. Trimming stripped 3 bases from V and 7 bases from J, with 7 bases between. The CDR3 is CASSDGANSPLHF. The CDR3 DNA reads as TGTGCCAGCAGTGACGGGGCCAATTCACCCCTCCACTTT. Complete variable domain (other parts from reference TRBV25-1 and TRBJ1-6): EADIYQTPRYLVIGTGKKITLECSQTMGHDKMYWYQQDPGMELHLIHYSYGVNSTEKGDLSSESTVSRIRTEHFPLTLESARPSHTSQYLCASSDGANSPLHFGNGTRLTVT.

J is TRBJ2-6 and V is TRBV7-3; 9 positions agree with TRBD1. This CDR3 has 16 amino acids. The V gene's germline CDR1 is SGHTA and CDR2 FQGTGA. J gave up 4 bases and V 5 bases, and 6 bases lay outside the gene matches. CDR3 sequence reads: CASSLQGAQGANVLTF. In nucleotides, the CDR3 is TGTGCCAGCAGCCTACAGGGGGCGCAGGGGGCCAACGTCCTGACTTTC.

The V gene is TRBV6-2 or TRBV6-3, the J gene TRBJ2-7, with TRBD1 identical over 12 bases. This CDR3 has 15 residues. V shed 6 bases and J 4 bases; nucleotides not matched to a gene: 7. Germline V gene data show CDR1 as MNHEY and CDR2 as SVGEGT. CDR3: CASRRGQGADYEQYF. The CDR3, as DNA: TGTGCCAGCAGAAGGGGACAGGGGGCAGATTACGAGCAGTACTTC.

In regard to this clonotype: The junction and the germline gene differ at one end; a read error may be behind it. The chain uses TRBV10-3 and TRBJ1-4, with 10 bases lining up with TRBD1. Germline CDR1 reads ENHRY; CDR2 reads SYGVKD. This CDR3 has 14 amino acids. CDR3 bases: TGTGCCATCAGAGGGACAGGGGAAGGCGAAACACTGTTTTTT. Amino acid sequence: CAIRGTGEGETLFF.

This clonotype was detected only once. This chain links TRBV5-4 with TRBJ2-7, with D perhaps matching TRBD2 (6 bases). With 4 bases removed from V and 3 bases from J, the gap between germline ends came to 20 bases. Germline CDR1 and CDR2: SGHNT and YYREEE (reference sequence). The CDR3 covers 16 residues. The CDR3 region is CASSNSIIGSSYEQYF. Here the CDR3 DNA reads TGTGCCAGCAGCAACTCTATAATCGGGAGTAGCTACGAGCAGTACTTC.